One sample yielded the 9 T cell receptor beta chains listed below, sequenced in a study of blood T cell repertoires in COVID-19. Here immunoSEQ multiplex PCR was the method, and the copy in TCRdb shows in-frame clones only, minus some. The table shows some 180,000 clones, with roughly 80% occurring only once. Sequencing was carried out using peripheral blood. These receptors originate from a woman aged 80 or older with COVID-19, enrolled during active disease.

To note about this clone: The same CDR3 can be traced to other DNA sequences in this sample. V is TRBV7-2 and J is TRBJ2-7, with 13 bases matching TRBD2. This CDR3 is 15 amino acids long. CDR1 and CDR2 from the germline V gene are SGHTA and FQGNSA. With 3 bases clipped from V and 4 bases from J, the junction kept 3 bases outside the gene matches. The CDR3: CASSLGLAGTYEQYF. The CDR3 nucleotides are TGTGCCAGCAGCTTGGGACTAGCGGGAACGTACGAGCAGTACTTC.

This clone was detected only once. V gene TRBV5-8 combines with J gene TRBJ1-6, with D uncertain. V was trimmed by 4 bases and J by 0 bases, leaving 8 bases between them. This CDR3 has 15 residues. Germline V lookup: CDR1 SGHTS, CDR2 YDEGEE. The CDR3 DNA reads as TGTGCCAGCAGCGCACAGAGCTCCTATAATTCACCCCTCCACTTT. This gives the protein CASSAQSSYNSPLHF.

This chain links TRBV2 with TRBJ2-4, with 8 bases matching TRBD1. The CDR3 extends over 14 amino acids. Germline CDR1 and CDR2: SNHLY and FYNNEI. V lost 8 bases, J lost 7 bases, and 10 bases stayed unmatched. The CDR3 here is CASELRGLRNIQYF. As DNA, the CDR3 is TGTGCCAGCGAACTCAGGGGGCTGAGGAACATTCAGTACTTC. The entire variable domain, with the rest obtained from reference TRBV2 and TRBJ2-4, is as follows: EPEVTQTPSHQVTQMGQEVILRCVPISNHLYFYWYRQILGQKVEFLVSFYNNEISEKSEIFDDQFSVERPDGSNFTLKIRSTKLEDSAMYFCASELRGLRNIQYFGAGTRLSVL.

The gene calls are TRBV5-6 and TRBJ2-7; TRBD1 is a possible D gene (6 bases). The CDR3 contains 13 residues. Trimming stripped 0 bases from V and 2 bases from J, with 6 bases between. The germline V gene encodes CDR1 SGHDT and CDR2 YYEEEE. In nucleotides, the CDR3 is TGTGCCAGCAGCTTGGGGGACACCTACGAGCAGTACTTC. Its protein product is CASSLGDTYEQYF.

The chain is built from TRBV9 and TRBJ1-2; a possible D gene is TRBD1 (6 bases). Germline CDR1 is SGDLS and CDR2 is YYNGEE. This CDR3 region has 15 residues. Trimming left V 4 bases short and J 5 bases short, with 18 bases between. The chain's CDR3 is CASSTLDSSPYGYTF. As DNA, the CDR3 is TGTGCCAGCAGCACCCTGGACAGTTCGCCTTATGGCTACACCTTC.

This chain connects TRBV10-3 to TRBJ1-2; D is unresolved. CDR3 length: 13 residues. The germline gives CDR1 ENHRY, CDR2 SYGVKD. V was shortened by 4 bases and J by 6 bases, with 12 bases between the two germline ends. The CDR3 nucleotides are TGTGCCATCAGTGCACCGGGTCTCAATGGCTACACCTTC. Translating it yields CAISAPGLNGYTF.

This chain joins TRBV6-5 and TRBJ2-2, with TRBD2 matching over 11 bases. This CDR3 is built from 16 residues. Losses at the gene ends were 0 bases for V and 6 bases for J; bases not matched to a gene: 3. Germline V gives CDR1 MNHEY, CDR2 SVGAGI. CDR3 protein: CASSYSLAGGPGELFF. The CDR3 coding sequence is TGTGCCAGCAGTTACTCTCTAGCGGGGGGCCCCGGGGAGCTGTTTTTT.

V usage is TRBV6-5 and J usage is TRBJ2-7, with TRBD2 as a possible D gene (6 bases). Germline CDR1 and CDR2: MNHEY and SVGAGI. The CDR3 has 15 residues. V dropped 5 bases and J dropped 0 bases, with 14 bases sitting between them. The CDR3 nucleotides read TGTGCCAGCAGTCGAGGGACTGTCAGCTCCTACGAGCAGTACTTC. Protein: CASSRGTVSSYEQYF.

The chain is built from TRBV3-1 (or the pseudogene TRBV3-2) and TRBJ1-2; a weak D match, TRBD1 (5 bases). V lost 4 bases, J lost 4 bases, and 13 bases lay in between. CDR1 is LGHDT and CDR2 is YNNKEL in the germline V gene (reference sequence). CDR3 length equals 14 residues. The CDR3 sequence: CASSPLQVTYGYTF. The DNA for the CDR3 is TGTGCCAGCAGCCCCTTACAGGTGACCTATGGCTACACCTTC.